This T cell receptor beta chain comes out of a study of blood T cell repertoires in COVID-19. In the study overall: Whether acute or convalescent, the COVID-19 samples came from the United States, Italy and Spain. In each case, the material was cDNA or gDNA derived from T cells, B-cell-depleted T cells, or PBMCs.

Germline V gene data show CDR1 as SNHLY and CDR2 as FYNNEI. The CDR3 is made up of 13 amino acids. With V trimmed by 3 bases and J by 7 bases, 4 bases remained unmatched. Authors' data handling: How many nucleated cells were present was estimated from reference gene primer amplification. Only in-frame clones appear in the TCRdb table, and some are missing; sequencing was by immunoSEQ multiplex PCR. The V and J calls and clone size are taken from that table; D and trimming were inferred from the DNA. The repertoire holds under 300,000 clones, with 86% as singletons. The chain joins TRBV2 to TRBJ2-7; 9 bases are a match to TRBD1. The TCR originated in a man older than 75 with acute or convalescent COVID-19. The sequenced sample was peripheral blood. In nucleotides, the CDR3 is TGTGCCAGCAGTGACGGGACAGGGAGGGAGCAGTACTTC. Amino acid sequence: CASSDGTGREQYF.